This record concerns one T cell receptor beta chain sequence. The entry originates in a study of T cell responses to AZD1222 COVID-19 vaccine. The repertoire was sequenced with immunoSEQ multiplex PCR; TCRdb's copy has only in-frame clones and lacks some. The sample records more than 70,000 clones, approximately 89% being singletons. CDR1 and CDR2 (germline): LGHNA, YSLEER. The CDR3 runs to 12 residues. The V end was cut by 0 bases, the J end by 6 bases, with 2 bases between. The TCR sequence derives from an adult who received the AZD1222 COVID-19 vaccine. Here the sequenced sample was peripheral blood, taken 28 days after the second AZD1222 dose. This chain connects TRBV4-3 to TRBJ1-4; D gene ambiguous. The DNA for the CDR3 is TGCGCCAGCAGCCAAGACTATGAAAAACTGTTTTTT. Residues: CASSQDYEKLFF.